A single T cell receptor beta chain is shown here with its context. As yet, its antigen is unknown. Germline-derived CDR1 and CDR2 are SGHTA and FQGTGA. V trimming: 3 bases; J trimming: 8 bases; junction bases outside the gene matches: 9. The CDR3 is made up of 16 amino acids. Depths of 1 in 200,000 to 1 in 1 million T cells were the sequencing target. The method was immunoSEQ multiplex PCR; TCRdb's version includes in-frame clones alone and lacks a portion of them. The repertoire has fewer than 300,000 clones, around 76% of them found once; the top ten carry about 5%. This entry belongs to a study of cytotoxic CD8 clonotypes in ibrutinib-treated CLL. Study-level results: Clonality was elevated at ibrutinib response and had returned toward baseline at progression.

From cryopreserved PBMCs came around 2 micrograms of genomic DNA used for TCR beta libraries. The gene calls are TRBV7-3 and TRBJ2-1; 11 bases are shared with TRBD1. The sequencing here drew on PBMCs, taken at disease progression, from a patient treated with ibrutinib. This TCR derives from a human donor with chronic lymphocytic leukemia. In DNA form, the CDR3 reads TGTGCCAGCAGCTTGGGGACAGGGGGTAAAGGGGATGAGCAGTTCTTC. Encoded protein: CASSLGTGGKGDEQFF.